This T cell receptor beta chain was obtained from a study of T cells in Graves' hyperthyroidism and ophthalmopathy. Hyperthyroidism was newly diagnosed in patients aged 18 to 65 (duration under 2 months). What was amplified from RNA transcripts were TCR beta CDR3 regions. First-round RT-PCR with HTBI primers amplified the TCR CDR3 region. TCRdb ran MiXCR on the multiplex PCR reads and lists one entry per CDR3 protein. This table has fewer than 900,000 distinct CDR3 sequences, roughly a sixth appearing once. In this sample, this clonotype turned up many times. What it binds is unknown. Overall study findings and caveats: In simple terms, a model built on 13 V-J features told ophthalmopathy apart from stable hyperthyroidism. Also found in blood were most expanded thyroid clonotypes above 0.001.

The source material was blood. This TCR was sampled from a woman in her 50s with Graves' hyperthyroidism that later progressed to Graves' ophthalmopathy.

The CDR3 nucleotides are TGTGCCATCAGTGAGCCCGGGACAGGGAAGGAAAAACTGTTTTTT. Its protein is CAISEPGTGKEKLFF. This chain uses TRBV10-3 with TRBJ1-4; TRBD1 aligns across 9 bases. V lost 2 bases to trimming and J lost 8 bases; unmatched junction nucleotides: 6. The V gene's germline CDR1 is ENHRY and CDR2 SYGVKD. The CDR3 has 15 amino acids.